A selection of T cell receptor beta chains follows, all from one sample in a study of cytomegalovirus exposure and HLA in healthy donors. Sequenced by immunoSEQ multiplex PCR; TCRdb stores in-frame clones only, minus some. The sample carries some 150,000 clones, nearly 80% recorded once. The sample comprised PBMCs. The receptors were gathered from a male donor in good health and CMV-seronegative. CDR3s include the opening cysteine and the closing phenylalanine or tryptophan. A D gene is named only where the DNA matches it firmly. Expanded clones get a size class; other rows say once, few or many, or leave the size out.

j_gene: TRBJ2-3
len: 16
v_gene: TRBV4-3
abundance: -
d_gene: -
CDR3aa: CASSLKGRGRTDTQYF
CDR3nt: TGCGCCAGCAGCCTAAAAGGGCGGGGACGCACAGATACGCAGTATTTT

j_gene: TRBJ2-3
len: 15
v_gene: TRBV19
abundance: -
d_gene: -
CDR3aa: CASRRGGTGADTQYF
CDR3nt: TGTGCCAGTAGACGAGGGGGAACTGGGGCAGATACGCAGTATTTT

j_gene: TRBJ1-2
len: 13
v_gene: TRBV11-2
abundance: -
d_gene: -
CDR3aa: CASSLIRESGYTF
CDR3nt: TGTGCCAGCAGCTTAATCAGGGAAAGTGGCTACACCTTC

j_gene: TRBJ2-7
len: 12
v_gene: TRBV13
abundance: -
d_gene: TRBD1
CDR3aa: CASSLTGYEQYF
CDR3nt: TGTGCCAGCAGCCTGACAGGGTACGAGCAGTACTTC

j_gene: TRBJ2-7
len: 16
v_gene: TRBV4-3
abundance: few
d_gene: -
CDR3aa: CASSRDVGTILYEQYF
CDR3nt: TGCGCCAGCAGCCGGGATGTGGGGACAATCCTTTACGAGCAGTACTTC

j_gene: TRBJ1-3
len: 15
v_gene: TRBV6-5
abundance: -
d_gene: TRBD1
CDR3aa: CASSRDRALGNTIYF
CDR3nt: TGTGCCAGCAGTCGTGACAGGGCCCTCGGAAACACCATATATTTT

j_gene: TRBJ1-1
len: 13
v_gene: TRBV2
abundance: once
d_gene: -
CDR3aa: CASKNTDLTEAFF
CDR3nt: TGTGCCAGCAAAAATACAGATTTGACTGAAGCTTTCTTT

j_gene: TRBJ2-4
len: 21
v_gene: TRBV7-3
abundance: -
d_gene: TRBD1
CDR3aa: CASSLSWTGGMRTLAKNIQYF
CDR3nt: TGTGCCAGCAGCTTATCGTGGACAGGGGGCATGAGGACCCTAGCCAAAAACATTCAGTACTTC

j_gene: TRBJ2-5
len: 14
v_gene: TRBV27
abundance: -
d_gene: TRBD2
CDR3aa: CASSQGLEPETQYF
CDR3nt: TGTGCCAGCAGCCAGGGACTAGAGCCAGAGACCCAGTACTTC

j_gene: TRBJ1-6
len: 16
v_gene: TRBV27
abundance: -
d_gene: -
CDR3aa: CASSLEGRGYNSPLHF
CDR3nt: TGTGCCAGCAGTTTGGAGGGAAGGGGCTATAATTCACCCCTCCACTTT

j_gene: TRBJ2-3
len: 14
v_gene: TRBV5-6
abundance: -
d_gene: TRBD1
CDR3aa: CASSFGQGPDTQYF
CDR3nt: TGTGCCAGCAGCTTTGGACAGGGCCCAGATACGCAGTATTTT

j_gene: TRBJ1-3
len: 17
v_gene: TRBV11-2
abundance: -
d_gene: -
CDR3aa: CASSLVPAGSSGNTIYF
CDR3nt: TGTGCCAGCAGCTTAGTCCCGGCCGGGAGCTCTGGAAACACCATATATTTT

j_gene: TRBJ1-1
len: 16
v_gene: TRBV5-4
abundance: -
d_gene: -
CDR3aa: CASSSGGGRLNTEAFF
CDR3nt: TGTGCCAGCAGCTCAGGCGGGGGGCGCCTGAACACTGAAGCTTTCTTT

j_gene: TRBJ1-5
len: 15
v_gene: TRBV6-5
abundance: -
d_gene: -
CDR3aa: CASSYSTNSNQPQHF
CDR3nt: TGTGCCAGCAGTTATTCAACAAATAGCAATCAGCCCCAGCATTTT

j_gene: TRBJ2-7
len: 11
v_gene: TRBV20-1
abundance: -
d_gene: -
CDR3aa: CSARVGYEQYF
CDR3nt: TGCAGTGCTAGAGTCGGGTACGAGCAGTACTTC

j_gene: TRBJ1-1
len: 16
v_gene: TRBV4-1
abundance: -
d_gene: -
CDR3aa: CASSQEGGIRNTEAFF
CDR3nt: TGCGCCAGCAGCCAAGAAGGAGGGATTAGGAACACTGAAGCTTTCTTT

j_gene: TRBJ2-1
len: 13
v_gene: TRBV6-5
abundance: -
d_gene: TRBD2
CDR3aa: CARGRGGYNEQFF
CDR3nt: TGTGCCAGGGGGCGGGGGGGCTACAATGAGCAGTTCTTC

j_gene: TRBJ2-5
len: 15
v_gene: TRBV10-3
abundance: -
d_gene: TRBD1
CDR3aa: CAIRAGTGGQETQYF
CDR3nt: TGTGCCATCAGGGCCGGGACAGGGGGCCAAGAGACCCAGTACTTC

j_gene: TRBJ1-2
len: 13
v_gene: TRBV2
abundance: -
d_gene: TRBD1
CDR3aa: CASSPGGFYGYTF
CDR3nt: TGTGCCAGCAGTCCAGGGGGGTTTTATGGCTACACCTTC

j_gene: TRBJ2-5
len: 14
v_gene: TRBV5-6
abundance: -
d_gene: TRBD2
CDR3aa: CASSRGVGGKTQYF
CDR3nt: TGTGCCAGCAGCCGGGGCGTGGGGGGGAAGACCCAGTACTTC

j_gene: TRBJ1-4
len: 16
v_gene: TRBV4-3
abundance: -
d_gene: -
CDR3aa: CASSQGLAQDYEKLFF
CDR3nt: TGCGCCAGCAGCCAAGGGCTGGCGCAAGACTATGAAAAACTGTTTTTT

j_gene: TRBJ1-2
len: 16
v_gene: TRBV5-8
abundance: -
d_gene: TRBD1
CDR3aa: CASSLHGTGVRLGYTF
CDR3nt: TGTGCCAGCAGCCTACACGGGACAGGGGTCCGACTTGGCTACACCTTC

j_gene: TRBJ1-3
len: 17
v_gene: TRBV15
abundance: -
d_gene: -
CDR3aa: CATSRESPWSSGNTIYF
CDR3nt: TGTGCCACCAGCAGAGAAAGCCCTTGGAGCTCTGGAAACACCATATATTTT

j_gene: TRBJ2-2
len: 19
v_gene: TRBV19
abundance: -
d_gene: TRBD1
CDR3aa: CASSIGFAPDREDTGELFF
CDR3nt: TGTGCCAGTAGTATAGGTTTTGCCCCCGACAGGGAAGACACCGGGGAGCTGTTTTTT

j_gene: TRBJ1-2
len: 15
v_gene: TRBV10-3
abundance: -
d_gene: TRBD1
CDR3aa: CAISGETGENYGYTF
CDR3nt: TGCGCCATCAGTGGAGAGACAGGGGAAAACTATGGCTACACCTTC

j_gene: TRBJ2-3
len: 13
v_gene: TRBV7-9
abundance: -
d_gene: -
CDR3aa: CASSFRGGGTQYF
CDR3nt: TGTGCCAGCAGCTTTCGTGGAGGGGGCACGCAGTATTTT

j_gene: TRBJ1-1
len: 16
v_gene: TRBV10-2
abundance: -
d_gene: -
CDR3aa: CASSGGGWSPDTEAFF
CDR3nt: TGCGCCAGCAGCGGGGGGGGATGGTCCCCCGACACTGAAGCTTTCTTT

j_gene: TRBJ1-5
len: 13
v_gene: TRBV30
abundance: -
d_gene: -
CDR3aa: CAWNRQSNQPQHF
CDR3nt: TGTGCCTGGAACCGACAGAGCAATCAGCCCCAGCATTTT

j_gene: TRBJ2-6
len: 17
v_gene: TRBV4-1
abundance: -
d_gene: -
CDR3aa: CASSQPIARGRANVLTF
CDR3nt: TGCGCCAGCAGCCAGCCCATTGCCCGGGGTAGGGCCAACGTCCTGACTTTC

j_gene: TRBJ2-1
len: 15
v_gene: TRBV9
abundance: -
d_gene: -
CDR3aa: CASSNSGEAYNEQFF
CDR3nt: TGTGCCAGCAGCAACTCCGGGGAGGCCTACAATGAGCAGTTCTTC

j_gene: TRBJ2-5
len: 14
v_gene: TRBV5-6
abundance: -
d_gene: TRBD1
CDR3aa: CASSLRTGRETQYF
CDR3nt: TGTGCCAGCAGCCTCCGGACAGGGAGGGAGACCCAGTACTTC

j_gene: TRBJ2-5
len: 14
v_gene: TRBV9
abundance: once
d_gene: -
CDR3aa: CASSPRTQGETQYF
CDR3nt: TGTGCCAGCAGCCCCCGGACTCAAGGGGAGACCCAGTACTTC

j_gene: TRBJ1-2
len: 13
v_gene: TRBV6-5
abundance: -
d_gene: -
CDR3aa: CASSYRESYGYTF
CDR3nt: TGTGCCAGCAGTTACCGGGAAAGCTATGGCTACACCTTC

j_gene: TRBJ2-7
len: 13
v_gene: TRBV6-5
abundance: -
d_gene: TRBD2
CDR3aa: CASSYTGGYEQYF
CDR3nt: TGTGCCAGCAGTTACACGGGGGGCTACGAGCAGTACTTC

j_gene: TRBJ2-7
len: 12
v_gene: TRBV30
abundance: -
d_gene: -
CDR3aa: CAWSVTGLEQYF
CDR3nt: TGTGCCTGGAGTGTCACAGGGTTAGAGCAGTACTTC

j_gene: TRBJ1-2
len: 14
v_gene: TRBV5-1
abundance: few
d_gene: -
CDR3aa: CASSFGERTRGYTF
CDR3nt: TGCGCCAGCAGCTTTGGGGAACGAACTAGGGGCTACACCTTC

j_gene: TRBJ1-5
len: 13
v_gene: TRBV19
abundance: -
d_gene: -
CDR3aa: CASSILEAQPQHF
CDR3nt: TGTGCCAGTAGTATCCTAGAGGCTCAGCCCCAGCATTTT

j_gene: TRBJ2-3
len: 19
v_gene: TRBV7-9
abundance: -
d_gene: TRBD2
CDR3aa: CASSLGSGTSVYSTDTQYF
CDR3nt: TGTGCCAGCAGCTTAGGATCGGGGACTAGCGTCTACAGCACAGATACGCAGTATTTT

j_gene: TRBJ2-1
len: 14
v_gene: TRBV5-1
abundance: -
d_gene: -
CDR3aa: CASSPRSPGDEQFF
CDR3nt: TGCGCCAGCAGCCCCCGCTCCCCGGGGGATGAGCAGTTCTTC

j_gene: TRBJ2-4
len: 18
v_gene: TRBV19
abundance: -
d_gene: TRBD1
CDR3aa: CASSIAWQSGGIGNIQYF
CDR3nt: TGTGCCAGTAGTATAGCCTGGCAATCAGGGGGAATTGGAAACATTCAGTACTTC

j_gene: TRBJ1-1
len: 12
v_gene: TRBV28
abundance: -
d_gene: -
CDR3aa: CAIQVPNTEAFF
CDR3nt: TGTGCCATCCAGGTACCTAACACTGAAGCTTTCTTT

j_gene: TRBJ2-1
len: 14
v_gene: TRBV5-1
abundance: few
d_gene: -
CDR3aa: CASSFRGSYNEQFF
CDR3nt: TGCGCCAGCAGCTTCAGGGGCTCCTACAATGAGCAGTTCTTC

j_gene: TRBJ2-7
len: 15
v_gene: TRBV5-1
abundance: -
d_gene: -
CDR3aa: CASSLVGASSYEQYF
CDR3nt: TGCGCCAGCAGCTTGGTGGGGGCTAGCTCCTACGAGCAGTACTTC

j_gene: TRBJ1-1
len: 13
v_gene: TRBV5-1
abundance: -
d_gene: -
CDR3aa: CASSDSMNTEAFF
CDR3nt: TGCGCCAGCTCGGACAGTATGAACACTGAAGCTTTCTTT

j_gene: TRBJ2-3
len: 18
v_gene: TRBV18
abundance: -
d_gene: -
CDR3aa: CASSPRTIDSLSTDTQYF
CDR3nt: TGTGCCAGCTCACCTAGGACGATCGACAGTTTATCCACAGATACGCAGTATTTT